The sequence of this TCR beta chain was determined in a study of blood T cell repertoires in COVID-19 (dated by TCRdb to between 2020 and 2021). Concerning the study at large: Samples from collaborators originated in the United States, Italy and Spain and spanned both the acute and convalescent phases of COVID-19. The dataset comprised deeply sampled blood TCRbeta repertoires from subjects exposed to, actively infected with, or recovered from COVID-19. Where HLA class I and class II types were available, the types were taken from metadata supplied by the sample provider, not from assay-based typing. The prospective study material was composed of cDNA or gDNA derived from T cells, B-cell-depleted T cells, or PBMCs. The repertoires were released in a freely available public database intended as a resource for research on the immune response to SARS-CoV-2. Nearly every sample came with metadata listing a de-identified subject ID, COVID-19 status, age in years and sex. The samples were drawn from two sources: the first 160 participants of the ongoing ImmuneRACE study, and about 1,300 subjects contributed by 6 global collaborators. Overall study results and their limits: The amount of clinical and demographic metadata varied by source and participant and was provided uncurated.

For this clone: Its antigen target is currently unknown. There are no base qualities to consult, and no much larger clone falls within one base.

The immunoSEQ Assay, a bias-controlled multiplex PCR, was used to amplify TCRbeta CDR3 regions from genomic DNA. On the study's bioinformatics: Nucleated cell counts per sample were estimated from amplification of reference gene primers within the assay. To quantify the absolute abundance of each unique TCRbeta CDR3 rearrangement, sequence reads were collapsed and filtered. For each sample, productive Simpson clonality was calculated by taking the square root of Simpson's diversity index across productive rearrangements. In TCRdb, the immuneACCESS table is reduced to in-frame sequences with V and J assigned. These tables do not hold every clone; where another copy was compared, an unresolved V gene accounts for under half, and the others remain unexplained. V, J and clone size derive from that table, while D and trimming were established from the DNA sequence. The sample table records about 82,000 clones; approximately 80% of these occur just once. The biggest ten clones account for roughly 18% of the sample.

CDR1 and CDR2 were assigned from the germline V gene as SGHRS and YFSETQ. The V and J ends are trimmed by 1 base and 6 bases, leaving 10 bases between them. The CDR3, cysteine through phenylalanine, is 14 amino acids long. The kept DNA is CDR3 alone, 42 bases in frame from the first base. Whole blood was collected in K2EDTA tubes by collaborating institutions according to the institutions' own protocols. For TCRbeta analysis, collaborators shipped samples in one of three forms: frozen whole blood, isolated PBMCs, or DNA extracted from either of those sample types. In this chain, TRBV5-1 is recombined with TRBJ1-4; TRBD1 is a possible D gene, resting on 5 matching bases. The sample was peripheral blood. The clonotype was recovered from a man at least 80 years old with active or convalescent COVID-19. The sequenced DNA is TGCGCCAGCAGCTTGATCGACAGTGATGAAAAACTGTTTTTT. The translation is CASSLIDSDEKLFF.